The 30 T cell receptor beta chains in this list originate from one sample, sequenced in a study of T cell repertoires in aging, cancer and after chemotherapy (dated by TCRdb to 2018 to 2020). This sample was sequenced with an Illumina MiSeq. Multiplex touch-down PCR with a mixed TRB-A/B primer pool was used to amplify rearranged TRB sequences covering the V, D and J segments. The public reads were reanalyzed by TCRdb: fastp trimming at Q25, MiXCR alignment, in-frame beta chains only. Rows with one shared CDR3 protein collapse into an entry with the most common genes and DNA. In this sample the table shows some 5,900 distinct CDR3 sequences, 23% of which occur a single time. 4% to 4.5% of the sample comes from the top ten. Genomic DNA extracted from peripheral blood, rather than sorted cells or RNA, was used as the source for amplification of TCR beta rearrangements. Source material: blood. Source of these receptors: a human donor with a blood cancer.

This clonotype was counted a few times. The chain employs TRBV27 and TRBJ2-7; D possibly uses TRBD1 or TRBD2 (5 bases each). CDR1 and CDR2 from the germline V gene are MNHEY and SMNVEV (reference sequence). CDR3 size: 15 residues. V was shortened by 5 bases and J by 6 bases, with 20 bases between the two germline ends. CDR3: CASSRDGGLGFEQYF. In DNA, the CDR3 is TGTGCCAGCAGTCGGGACGGTGGGCTGGGTTTCGAGCAGTACTTC.

By frequency in the sample, this clonotype is medium-sized. The chain carries TRBV29-1 and TRBJ2-1, with a tentative D call TRBD2 (5 bases). CDR3 length: 11 amino acids. Trimming stripped 8 bases from V and 4 bases from J, with 9 bases between. Germline CDR1 reads SQVTM; CDR2 reads ANQGSEA. The CDR3 bases are TGCAGCTCACGGGGTTACAATGAGCAGTTCTTC. Residues: CSSRGYNEQFF.

This clonotype was recorded a few times. The rearrangement uses TRBV12-3 or TRBV12-4 and TRBJ1-3; no clear D gene. Trimming shortened V by 3 bases and J by 4 bases, and 4 bases separated the two germline ends. The CDR3 sequence is 12 residues long. DNA for the CDR3: TGTGCCAGCAGTTTCGGAGGAAACACCATATATTTT. Translating it yields CASSFGGNTIYF.

A remark on this clonotype: A read error is possible here, since a much larger clone lies one base away. The J gene is TRBJ2-5, the V gene TRBV5-5; 8 bases agree with TRBD2. J was trimmed by 4 bases and V by 6 bases; bases with no gene match: 14. Germline V gives CDR1 SGHKS, CDR2 YYEKEE (reference sequence). This CDR3 comprises 16 residues. The CDR3 is CASTLPLTGGIETQYF. The CDR3 region has the DNA TGTGCCAGCACCTTACCGCTAACGGGGGGGATAGAGACCCAGTACTTC. Variable domain in full (rest from reference TRBV5-5 and TRBJ2-5): DAGVTQSPTHLIKTRGQQVTLRCSPISGHKSVSWYQQVLGQGPQFIFQYYEKEERGRGNFPDRFSARQFPNYSSELNVNALLLGDSALYLCASTLPLTGGIETQYFGPGTRLLVL.

This clonotype is medium-sized by share. The chain links TRBV5-1 to TRBJ1-4; D is uncertain. This CDR3 has 13 residues. The V gene lost 0 bases and the J gene lost 7 bases, with 7 bases spanning the gap. CDR1 and CDR2 from the germline V gene are SGHRS and YFSETQ. DNA of the CDR3: TGCGCCAGCAGCTTGGTCACAAGTGAAAAACTGTTTTTT. Translated, it gives CASSLVTSEKLFF.

The chain carries TRBV7-3 and TRBJ2-6; D is unclear. Per germline, CDR1 SGHTA and CDR2 FQGTGA. CDR3 length: 15 residues. Trimming removed 1 base from V and 4 bases from J, with 8 bases in between. CDR3 in amino acids: CASSLNPAGANVLTF. CDR3 nucleotides: TGTGCCAGCAGCTTAAACCCGGCGGGGGCCAACGTCCTGACTTTC.

This clonotype is judged medium-sized. The J gene is TRBJ2-5, the V gene TRBV18; 7 bases match TRBD2. V shed 5 bases, J shed 5 bases, and the junction held 5 bases outside the gene matches. Germline assignment: CDR1 KGHSH and CDR2 LQKENI. The CDR3 runs 13 residues. Here the CDR3 reads CASSSQGGETQYF. The DNA for the CDR3 is TGTGCCAGCTCATCCCAGGGAGGGGAGACCCAGTACTTC.

Judged by abundance, this clonotype is large. The gene calls are TRBV6-5 and TRBJ2-2, with D possibly matching TRBD2 (6 bases). The ends were cut back, 2 bases at V and 6 bases at J, with 10 bases in the middle. Germline CDR1 MNHEY, CDR2 SVGAGI. The CDR3 loop spans 14 amino acids. The CDR3 sequence is CASSYTVAAGELFF. DNA of the CDR3: TGTGCCAGCAGTTACACTGTAGCGGCCGGGGAGCTGTTTTTT.

This clonotype is labeled as medium-sized. The chain has TRBV6-6 and TRBJ1-3; perhaps TRBD1 as D (5 bases). CDR1 is MNHNY and CDR2 is SVGAGI in the germline V gene (reference sequence). The CDR3 extends over 16 amino acids. V was pared by 3 bases and J by 4 bases, with 16 bases between. Here the CDR3 DNA reads TGTGCCAGCAGTTATGGCGGGGACTGGACCGGAAACACCATATATTTT. Its protein product is CASSYGGDWTGNTIYF.

This clonotype has a handful of counts. This chain links TRBV6-4 with TRBJ1-2, with TRBD1 matching 8 bases. The CDR3 has 13 residues. CDR1 is MRHNA and CDR2 is SNTAGT in the germline V gene. The V segment lost 4 bases and the J segment 6 bases; nucleotides outside the gene matches: 4. CDR3 nucleotide sequence: TGTGCCAGCAGTGCGACAGGGGTGGATGGCTACACCTTC. Amino acid sequence: CASSATGVDGYTF.

Comments on this clonotype: A much bigger clone sits one base away, suggesting this may be a read error. V is TRBV7-9 and J is TRBJ1-3; no clear D gene. This CDR3 region has 14 residues. Per the germline V gene, CDR1 is SEHNR and CDR2 is FQNEAQ (reference sequence). The DNA of the CDR3 is TGTGTCAGCAGCTTCACCAGCACCGGAAACACCATATATTTT. Translation: CVSSFTSTGNTIYF. The full variable domain, in which reference TRBV7-9 and TRBJ1-3 provide the parts outside the CDR3, is DTGVSQNPRHKITKRGQNVTFRCDPISEHNRLYWYRQTLGQGPEFLTYFQNEAQLEKSRLLSDRFSAERPKGSFSTLEIQRTEQGDSAMYLCVSSFTSTGNTIYFGEGSWLTVV.

A remark on this clonotype: With a much larger clone just one base away, this may be a read error. The V gene is TRBV6-1, the J gene TRBJ2-2, with TRBD1 matching 8 bases. V lost 3 bases and J lost 6; bases outside the gene matches: 9. CDR1 and CDR2 (germline): MNHNS, SASEGT. This CDR3 comprises 16 residues. The CDR3 coding sequence is TGTGCCAGCAGTGAGTTTCAGGGGGCAAGGGCCGGGGAGCTGTTTTTT. Protein product: CASSEFQGARAGELFF.

This clonotype is medium-sized within its sample. This chain uses TRBV24-1 with TRBJ2-2; 7 bases match TRBD1. Losses at the gene ends were 6 bases for V and 5 bases for J; bases not matched to a gene: 8. The CDR3 totals 15 residues. Looked up from germline, CDR1 is KGHDR and CDR2 is SFDVKD. This CDR3 reads CATSPTGRETGELFF. In DNA form, the CDR3 reads TGTGCCACCAGTCCGACAGGGAGAGAGACCGGGGAGCTGTTTTTT.

This clonotype was detected only a few times. This chain uses TRBV24-1 with TRBJ2-3; 7 bases are shared with TRBD2. The CDR3 has 16 residues. V gave up 2 bases and J gave up 3 bases; unmatched junction bases: 7. Per germline, CDR1 KGHDR and CDR2 SFDVKD. The CDR3 sequence is CATSDSLTGGTDTQYF. In DNA, the CDR3 is TGTGCCACCAGTGATTCCCTGACGGGGGGAACAGATACGCAGTATTTT.

This clonotype is classed as medium-sized. The chain combines TRBV20-1 with TRBJ2-2; no clear D gene. V lost 0 bases and J lost 7, with 3 bases in between. The CDR3 length is 11 residues. Per the germline V gene, CDR1 is DFQATT and CDR2 is SNEGSKA (reference sequence). The CDR3 sequence: CSAREDGELFF. The CDR3 DNA reads TGCAGTGCTAGAGAAGACGGGGAGCTGTTTTTT.

This clonotype is labeled as medium-sized. The J gene is TRBJ1-1, the V gene TRBV19, with D uncertain. Trimming took off 4 bases at V and 3 bases at J, with 12 bases between the two ends. The germline V gene encodes CDR1 LNHDA and CDR2 SQIVND (reference sequence). This CDR3 spans 14 amino acids. CDR3 loop: CASSKAGGYTEAFF. The CDR3 bases are TGTGCCAGTAGTAAGGCAGGAGGGTACACTGAAGCTTTCTTT.

This clonotype was observed a handful of times. The gene calls are TRBV20-1 and TRBJ2-7; D is possibly TRBD2 (6 bases). Germline V CDR1 and CDR2: DFQATT, SNEGSKA (reference sequence). The CDR3 has 15 residues. Deletions cut 4 bases from V and 2 bases from J, with 18 bases between. The CDR3: CSATALRGTPYEQYF. In nucleotides, the CDR3 is TGCAGTGCTACCGCTTTACGGGGGACCCCCTACGAGCAGTACTTC.

V is TRBV18 and J is TRBJ2-7; 7 bases are shared with TRBD2. Germline CDR1 and CDR2: KGHSH and LQKENI. Trimming took 0 bases from V and 2 from J; bases not matched to a gene: 1. The CDR3 totals 14 residues. CDR3 region: CASSPPAGAYEQYF. CDR3 bases: TGTGCCAGCTCACCACCGGCGGGAGCCTACGAGCAGTACTTC.

The rearrangement joins TRBV5-1 to TRBJ1-1, with 11 bases fitting TRBD1. The CDR3 runs 17 residues. In germline, CDR1 is SGHRS, CDR2 YFSETQ. Trimming took 1 base from V and 1 from J; bases not matched to a gene: 6. CDR3 region: CASSLSRTGGQNTEAFF. DNA for the CDR3: TGCGCCAGCAGCTTGTCGAGGACAGGGGGCCAGAACACTGAAGCTTTCTTT.

A word on this clonotype: A much larger clone lies one base from this, so it may be a read error. V and J are TRBV6-5 and TRBJ2-6; unclear D gene. Germline values: CDR1 MNHEY, CDR2 SVGAGI. The CDR3 has 15 residues. The germline V and J ends were trimmed by 7 bases and 0 bases, with 10 bases remaining between them. The chain's CDR3 is CASKQFTSGANVLTF. CDR3 bases: TGTGCCAGCAAACAGTTCACCTCTGGGGCCAACGTCCTGACTTTC.

By sample fraction, this clonotype is medium-sized. The rearrangement links TRBV19 to TRBJ1-2, with a possible D match to TRBD1 (6 bases). The V end lost 0 bases, the J end lost 2 bases, and 7 bases lay between the germline ends. Per germline, CDR1 LNHDA and CDR2 SQIVND (reference sequence). There are 14 residues in the CDR3. CDR3 protein: CASSIDRGNYGYTF. The CDR3 DNA sequence: TGTGCCAGTAGTATAGACAGGGGAAACTATGGCTACACCTTC.

In its sample, this clonotype is medium-sized. The V gene is TRBV5-1, the J gene TRBJ2-3; TRBD2 matches at 7 bases. Germline-derived CDR1 and CDR2 are SGHRS and YFSETQ. Trimming at V came to 1 base and at J to 5 bases, leaving 7 bases not matched to a gene. The CDR3 is made up of 15 amino acids. The CDR3 region is CASSLPGSSGDTQYF. The CDR3 nucleotides read TGCGCCAGCAGCTTGCCTGGGTCTAGCGGAGATACGCAGTATTTT. Drawing the rest from reference TRBV5-1 and TRBJ2-3, the complete variable domain is KAGVTQTPRYLIKTRGQQVTLSCSPISGHRSVSWYQQTPGQGLQFLFEYFSETQRNKGNFPGRFSGRQFSNSRSEMNVSTLELGDSALYLCASSLPGSSGDTQYFGPGTRLTVL.

This clonotype was found a few times. The chain joins TRBV5-1 to TRBJ2-3; 7 positions agree with TRBD2. The germline gives CDR1 SGHRS, CDR2 YFSETQ. The CDR3 consists of 17 residues. Unmatched junction bases numbered 13, after V lost 0 bases and J lost 6 bases. In DNA form, the CDR3 reads TGCGCCAGCAGCTTGGCCCTTTCGGCGGGAGTGTTGGATACGCAGTATTTT. This encodes CASSLALSAGVLDTQYF.

The CDR3 protein is CASSMSRGSPEAFF. CDR3 sequence (DNA): TGTGCCAGTAGTATGTCCAGGGGTAGCCCTGAAGCTTTCTTT. The rearrangement links TRBV19 to TRBJ1-1; perhaps TRBD1 as D (6 bases). CDR1 and CDR2 (germline): LNHDA, SQIVND (reference sequence). Trimming took 3 bases from V and 6 from J, leaving 14 bases between them. CDR3 length: 14 amino acids.

Note on this clonotype: A much larger clone lies one base from this, so it may be a read error. The gene calls are TRBV19 and TRBJ2-5; 11 bases are a match to TRBD2. From germline, CDR1 is LNHDA and CDR2 SQIVND (reference sequence). The CDR3 runs 15 residues. The DNA of the CDR3 is TGTGCCAGCTCGGGACTAGCGGAACCGGAAGAGACCGAGTACTTC. Translated, it gives CASSGLAEPEETEYF.

Relative to its sample, this clonotype is medium-sized. V is TRBV30 and J is TRBJ2-1; 7 nucleotides line up with TRBD2. V trimming: 5 bases; J trimming: 6 bases; junction bases outside the gene matches: 10. Germline values: CDR1 GTSNPN, CDR2 SVGIG (reference sequence). The CDR3 extends over 14 amino acids. The CDR3, as DNA: TGTGCCTGGCAAGCCGGCGGGGGTTTCAATGAGCAGTTCTTC. The encoded protein is CAWQAGGGFNEQFF.

This chain links TRBV20-1 with TRBJ1-3; D might be TRBD1 (6 bases). There are 14 residues in the CDR3. Germline values: CDR1 DFQATT, CDR2 SNEGSKA (reference sequence). Trimming pared 3 bases from V and 4 bases from J, leaving 13 bases between. In nucleotides, the CDR3 is TGCAGTGCTAGCAACAGGGTGGAAGGAAACACCATATATTTT. Encoded protein: CSASNRVEGNTIYF.

About this clonotype: It may be a read error: a sequence one base away is much more abundant. The rearrangement uses TRBV6-2 or TRBV6-3 and TRBJ2-1; 11 nucleotides line up with TRBD2. CDR1 and CDR2 (germline): MNHEY, SVGEGT. This CDR3 is built from 14 residues. CDR3 DNA sequence: TGTGTCAGCGGAAGGACTAGCGGGTGGGATGAGCAGTTCTTC. This encodes CVSGRTSGWDEQFF.

This clonotype is labeled as medium-sized. The V call is TRBV12-3 or TRBV12-4, the J call TRBJ1-4; 8 nucleotides align to TRBD1. The trim removed 5 bases at V and 11 bases at J, leaving 13 bases unmatched. This CDR3 is built from 15 residues. CDR3 sequence (DNA): TGTGCCAGCAGTCGGAGACAGGGGAATAGCGAGAAACTGTTTTTT. Amino acid sequence: CASSRRQGNSEKLFF.

This clonotype is judged medium-sized. The chain has TRBV15 and TRBJ2-4; D unresolved. Germline CDR1 and CDR2: LNHNV and YYDKDF (reference sequence). Deletions cut 0 bases from V and 6 bases from J, with 3 bases between. This CDR3 is built from 12 residues. For the CDR3, the DNA is TGTGCCACCAGCAGAGATAGAAACATTCAGTACTTC. Protein sequence: CATSRDRNIQYF.